This T cell receptor (beta chain) was sequenced for a study of blood T cell repertoires in COVID-19. Study-level background: Collection of acute and convalescent COVID-19 samples took place in the United States, Italy and Spain. In each case, the material was cDNA or gDNA derived from T cells, B-cell-depleted T cells, or PBMCs.

Comment on this clone: The germline gene is not matched at one end of the junction; a read error may be the cause.

Under the authors' procedure: Researchers report that nucleated cell counts were estimated from reference gene primer amplification. This table comes from immunoSEQ multiplex PCR, and its TCRdb copy is limited to in-frame clones, with some not included. V and J calls and clone size are copied from that table; D and trimming were computed from the DNA. The sample carries over 25,000 clones, roughly nine tenths recorded once. Germline CDR1 SSHAT, CDR2 FNYEAQ (reference sequence). This CDR3 comprises 19 residues. Sequencing was carried out using peripheral blood. The chain couples TRBV7-7 to TRBJ2-5, with 12 bases identical to TRBD2. The TCR originated in a human donor with active COVID-19. The donor label of this sample is uncertain. The CDR3 reads CASSPGLAGGPSLWETQYF. The DNA of the CDR3 is TGTGCTAGCAGCCCTGGGCTAGCGGGGGGGCCGAGTCTGTGGGAGACCCAGTACTTC.